The 11 T cell receptor beta chains reported below all come from one sample, sequenced in a study of beta chain features in type 1 diabetes. Antigen specificity for these receptors is unknown. Notes on the study in general: Type 1 diabetes patients showed a moderate but significant shortening of TCRB CDR3s in all four CD4+ subsets.

Reverse transcription of all isolated RNA meant that expressed TCRB transcripts were sequenced. Generated by immunoSEQ multiplex PCR, the TCRdb table keeps only in-frame clones and is missing some. The top ten clones hold roughly 0.12% of a sample with around 650,000 clones, roughly 12% of them seen once. The sequenced sample consisted of naive CD4+ T cells from blood. The receptors were sampled from a man younger than 45 with type 1 diabetes.

This clone has more than one count but fewer than ten. The V gene is TRBV5-1, the J gene TRBJ2-3; TRBD1 agrees at 7 bases. Germline CDR1 and CDR2: SGHRS and YFSETQ. This CDR3 spans 16 amino acids. V shed 0 bases, J shed 2 bases, and the junction held 6 bases outside the gene matches. CDR3 nucleotides: TGCGCCAGCAGCTTGGAAGGCAGGGGGTACACAGATACGCAGTATTTT. Its translation: CASSLEGRGYTDTQYF.

J is TRBJ1-4 and V is TRBV11-2; D possibly corresponds to TRBD1 (5 bases). The CDR3 spans 15 residues. CDR1 and CDR2 (germline): SGHAT, FQNNGV. V was trimmed by 4 bases and J by 8 bases, leaving 17 bases between them. DNA of the CDR3: TGTGCCAGCAGCTCAGATCCTTGGCAGGGCGAAAAACTGTTTTTT. Protein: CASSSDPWQGEKLFF.

The V and J genes are TRBV28 and TRBJ1-2; weak D call: TRBD1 (5 bases). The CDR3 sequence is 14 residues long. CDR1 and CDR2 (germline): MDHEN, SYDVKM. V was trimmed by 8 bases and J by 0 bases, leaving 13 bases between them. The CDR3: CASGAGGTNYGYTF. CDR3 nucleotides: TGTGCCAGCGGGGCGGGAGGGACTAACTATGGCTACACCTTC.

This clone was counted only a few times. The rearrangement joins TRBV25-1 to TRBJ2-6, with D hard to call. The V gene's germline CDR1 is MGHDK and CDR2 SYGVNS. CDR3 length equals 16 residues. V was trimmed by 6 bases and J by 1 base, leaving 13 bases between them. DNA for the CDR3: TGTGCCAGCAGCGTCCTAACCGGGTCTGGGGCCAACGTCCTGACTTTC. This sequence encodes CASSVLTGSGANVLTF.

The chain combines TRBV30 with TRBJ1-5, with D possibly TRBD1 on 5 matching bases. The CDR3 is 13 amino acids. The V gene's germline CDR1 is GTSNPN and CDR2 SVGIG (reference sequence). With 3 bases removed from V and 5 bases from J, the gap between germline ends came to 11 bases. DNA of the CDR3: TGTGCCTGGAGAGGGGACGGAGATCAGCCCCAGCATTTT. Encoded protein: CAWRGDGDQPQHF.

The V and J genes are TRBV5-1 and TRBJ2-5; weak D call: TRBD1 (5 bases). Germline CDR1 reads SGHRS; CDR2 reads YFSETQ. Trimming shortened V by 0 bases and J by 4 bases, and 13 bases separated the two germline ends. The CDR3 is made up of 15 amino acids. The CDR3 protein is CASSLGAGKGETQYF. The CDR3 DNA reads as TGCGCCAGCAGCTTGGGAGCAGGGAAGGGAGAGACCCAGTACTTC.

This clone was counted a few times. The chain uses TRBV30 and TRBJ1-2, with D unclear. This CDR3 is 12 amino acids long. CDR1 and CDR2 (germline): GTSNPN, SVGIG (reference sequence). Trimming took 0 bases from V and 4 from J, leaving 6 bases between them. CDR3 nucleotides: TGTGCCTGGAGTGTAGGGCCCTATGGCTACACCTTC. Protein sequence: CAWSVGPYGYTF. The complete variable domain, with remaining parts taken from reference TRBV30 and TRBJ1-2, reads SQTIHQWPATLVQPVGSPLSLECTVEGTSNPNLYWYRQAAGRGLQLLFYSVGIGQISSEVPQNLSASRPQDRQFILSSKKLLLSDSGFYLCAWSVGPYGYTFGSGTRLTVV.

The chain links TRBV25-1 to TRBJ2-6; D not resolved. CDR3 size: 14 residues. V lost 1 base to trimming and J lost 4 bases, with 5 bases between them. Germline V CDR1 and CDR2: MGHDK, SYGVNS. CDR3: CASSEFGGANVLTF. For the CDR3, the DNA is TGTGCCAGCAGTGAATTTGGGGGGGCCAACGTCCTGACTTTC.

The table lists this clone with a few counts. The V call is TRBV5-1, the J call TRBJ2-3; 9 nucleotides agree with TRBD2. Germline CDR1 and CDR2: SGHRS and YFSETQ. V was clipped by 6 bases and J by 2 bases; unmatched bases: 4. The CDR3 loop spans 14 amino acids. As DNA, the CDR3 is TGCGCCAGCACTAGCGGGACCCTCACAGATACGCAGTATTTT. Translation gives CASTSGTLTDTQYF.

The chain employs TRBV10-3 and TRBJ1-2; 12 nucleotides line up with TRBD1. The CDR3 is made up of 17 amino acids. The V segment lost 7 bases and the J segment 3 bases; nucleotides outside the gene matches: 12. The germline CDR1 and CDR2 sequences are ENHRY and SYGVKD. For the CDR3, the DNA is TGTGCCATCACCTACCGGGACAGGGGGCGAGTTTACTATGGCTACACCTTC. Protein product: CAITYRDRGRVYYGYTF.

In its sample, this clone was seen a few times. The chain is built from TRBV11-3 and TRBJ2-6; D ambiguous. V gave up 7 bases and J gave up 0 bases, with 4 bases separating them. There are 13 residues in the CDR3. CDR1 and CDR2 from the germline V gene are SGHNT and YENEEA. The CDR3 loop is CASTLSGANVLTF. CDR3 DNA sequence: TGTGCCAGCACCCTCTCTGGGGCCAACGTCCTGACTTTC.